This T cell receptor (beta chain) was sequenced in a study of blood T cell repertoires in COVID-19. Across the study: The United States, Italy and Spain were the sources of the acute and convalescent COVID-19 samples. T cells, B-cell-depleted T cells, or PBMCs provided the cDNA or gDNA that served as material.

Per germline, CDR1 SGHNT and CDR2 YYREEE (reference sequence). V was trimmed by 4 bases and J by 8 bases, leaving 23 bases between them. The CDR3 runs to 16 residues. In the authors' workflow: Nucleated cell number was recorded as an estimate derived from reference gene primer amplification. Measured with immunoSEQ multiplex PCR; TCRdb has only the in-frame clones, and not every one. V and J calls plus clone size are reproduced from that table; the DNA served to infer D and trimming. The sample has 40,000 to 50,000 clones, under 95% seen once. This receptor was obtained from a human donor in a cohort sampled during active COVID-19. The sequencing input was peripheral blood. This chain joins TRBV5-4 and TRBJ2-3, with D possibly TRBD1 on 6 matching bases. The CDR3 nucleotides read TGTGCCAGCAGCCCCACCCCTGGGCAGGGGTCTAGTACGCAGTATTTT. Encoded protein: CASSPTPGQGSSTQYF.